This T cell receptor (beta chain) was profiled in a study of cytomegalovirus exposure and HLA in healthy donors. The data were produced by immunoSEQ multiplex PCR, yet TCRdb's version contains in-frame clones alone and is incomplete. The data contain 71,000 or so clones, roughly 94% of them singletons. After removal of 3 bases from V and 2 bases from J, the junction contained 3 bases not matched to a gene. This CDR3 comprises 14 residues. CDR1 is KGHSH and CDR2 is LQKENI in the germline V gene. The receptor comes from a woman aged 18 to 35 in good health and CMV-seropositive. Sequencing was done on a sample of PBMCs. The chain joins TRBV18 to TRBJ1-1; 7 nucleotides align to TRBD1. DNA of the CDR3: TGTGCCAGCTCACCGGGACAGATCAACACTGAAGCTTTCTTT. This encodes CASSPGQINTEAFF.